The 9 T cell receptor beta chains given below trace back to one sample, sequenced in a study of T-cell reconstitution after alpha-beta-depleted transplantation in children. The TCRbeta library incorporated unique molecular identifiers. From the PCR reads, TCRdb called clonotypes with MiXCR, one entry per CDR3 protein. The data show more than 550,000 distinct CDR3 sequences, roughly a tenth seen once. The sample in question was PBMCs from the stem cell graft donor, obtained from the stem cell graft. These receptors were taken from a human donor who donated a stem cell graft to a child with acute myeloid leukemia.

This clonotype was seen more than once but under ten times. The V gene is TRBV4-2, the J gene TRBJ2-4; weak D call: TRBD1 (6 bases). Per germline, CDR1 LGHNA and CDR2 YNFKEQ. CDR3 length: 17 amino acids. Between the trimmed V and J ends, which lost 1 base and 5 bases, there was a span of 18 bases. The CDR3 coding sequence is TGTGCCAGCAGCCAAGCGGCAGGGGCTAGTGGCCAAAACATTCAGTACTTC. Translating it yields CASSQAAGASGQNIQYF.

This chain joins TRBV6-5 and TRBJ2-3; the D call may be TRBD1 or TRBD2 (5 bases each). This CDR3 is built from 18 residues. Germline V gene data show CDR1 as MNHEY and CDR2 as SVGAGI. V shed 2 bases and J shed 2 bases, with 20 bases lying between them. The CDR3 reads CASSYPRDGELHTDTQYF. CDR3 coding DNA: TGTGCCAGCAGTTACCCTAGGGACGGCGAACTACACACAGATACGCAGTATTTT.

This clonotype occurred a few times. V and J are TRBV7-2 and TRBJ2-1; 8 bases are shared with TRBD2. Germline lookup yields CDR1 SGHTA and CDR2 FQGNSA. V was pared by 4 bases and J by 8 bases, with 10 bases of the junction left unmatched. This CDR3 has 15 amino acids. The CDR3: CASSSDGLAIDEQFF. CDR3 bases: TGTGCCAGCAGCTCCGACGGACTAGCAATTGATGAGCAGTTCTTC.

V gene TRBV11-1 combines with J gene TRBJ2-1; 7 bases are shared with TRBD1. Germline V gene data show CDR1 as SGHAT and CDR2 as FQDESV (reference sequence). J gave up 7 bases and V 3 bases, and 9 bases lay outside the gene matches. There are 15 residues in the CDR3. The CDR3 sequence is CASSLQGESGNEQFF. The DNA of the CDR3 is TGTGCCAGCAGCTTGCAGGGGGAATCGGGGAATGAGCAGTTCTTC.

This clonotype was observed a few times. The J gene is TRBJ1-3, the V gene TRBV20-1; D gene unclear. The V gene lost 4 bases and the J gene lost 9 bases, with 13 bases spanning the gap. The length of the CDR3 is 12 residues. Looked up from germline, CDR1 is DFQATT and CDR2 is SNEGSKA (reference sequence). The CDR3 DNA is TGCAGTGCTATGCCCCTGGAGGGCACCATATATTTT. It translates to CSAMPLEGTIYF.

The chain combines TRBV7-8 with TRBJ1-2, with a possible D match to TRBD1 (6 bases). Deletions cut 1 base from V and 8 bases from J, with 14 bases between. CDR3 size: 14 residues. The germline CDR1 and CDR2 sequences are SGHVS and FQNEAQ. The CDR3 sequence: CASSLGVGARGYTF. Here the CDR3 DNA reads TGTGCCAGCAGCTTAGGGGTGGGGGCGCGGGGCTACACCTTC. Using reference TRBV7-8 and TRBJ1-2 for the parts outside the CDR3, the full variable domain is GAGVSQSPRYKVAKRGQDVALRCDPISGHVSLFWYQQALGQGPEFLTYFQNEAQLDKSGLPSDRFFAERPEGSVSTLKIQRTQQEDSAVYLCASSLGVGARGYTFGSGTRLTVV.

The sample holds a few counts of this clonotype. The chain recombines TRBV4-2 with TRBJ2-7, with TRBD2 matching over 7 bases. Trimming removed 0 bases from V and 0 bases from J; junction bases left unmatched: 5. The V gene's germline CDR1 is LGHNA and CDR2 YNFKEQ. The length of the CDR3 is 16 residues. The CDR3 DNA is TGTGCCAGCAGCCAAGACCATTCGGGGGGCTCCTACGAGCAGTACTTC. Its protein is CASSQDHSGGSYEQYF.

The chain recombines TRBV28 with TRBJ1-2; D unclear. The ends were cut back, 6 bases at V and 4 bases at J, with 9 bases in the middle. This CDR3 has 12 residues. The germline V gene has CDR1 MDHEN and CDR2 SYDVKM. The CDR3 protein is CASSRHSYGYTF. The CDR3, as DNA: TGTGCCAGCAGCCGGCATTCCTATGGCTACACCTTC.

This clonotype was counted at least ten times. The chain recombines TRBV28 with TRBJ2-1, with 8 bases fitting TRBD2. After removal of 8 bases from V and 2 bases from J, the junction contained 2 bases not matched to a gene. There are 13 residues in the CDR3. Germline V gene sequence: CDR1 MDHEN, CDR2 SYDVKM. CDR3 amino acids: CASLREAYNEQFF. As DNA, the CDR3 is TGTGCCAGCCTGCGGGAGGCCTACAATGAGCAGTTCTTC. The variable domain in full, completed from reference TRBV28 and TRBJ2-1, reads DVKVTQSSRYLVKRTGEKVFLECVQDMDHENMFWYRQDPGLGLRLIYFSYDVKMKEKGDIPEGYSVSREKKERFSLILESASTNQTSMYLCASLREAYNEQFFGPGTRLTVL.